This T cell receptor (beta chain) was sequenced for a study of blood T cell repertoires in COVID-19. Study background: COVID-19 samples collected from the United States, Italy and Spain covered acute and convalescent phases. Nucleic acid was either cDNA or gDNA, and it came from T cells, B-cell-depleted T cells, or PBMCs.

V shed 3 bases and J shed 6 bases, with 9 bases lying between them. The CDR3 runs to 14 residues. From germline, CDR1 is LNHDA and CDR2 SQIVND (reference sequence). This clone came up a few times. How the authors handled the data: Reference gene primer amplification in the assay estimated nucleated cell counts. TCRdb's copy holds only in-frame clones and misses some; the assay was immunoSEQ multiplex PCR. The V and J calls and clone size come from that table; D and trimming were worked out from the DNA. The sample consists of approximately 360,000 clones, around 86% of them appearing once. The source is a woman in her forties or fifties who had recovered from COVID-19. The specimen sequenced was PBMCs or T cells enriched from blood (not recorded which). This chain connects TRBV19 to TRBJ1-6, with a tentative D call TRBD1 (5 bases). The CDR3 DNA reads TGTGCCAGTAGTATCGGGGGAATTAATTCACCCCTCCACTTT. It is translated as CASSIGGINSPLHF.